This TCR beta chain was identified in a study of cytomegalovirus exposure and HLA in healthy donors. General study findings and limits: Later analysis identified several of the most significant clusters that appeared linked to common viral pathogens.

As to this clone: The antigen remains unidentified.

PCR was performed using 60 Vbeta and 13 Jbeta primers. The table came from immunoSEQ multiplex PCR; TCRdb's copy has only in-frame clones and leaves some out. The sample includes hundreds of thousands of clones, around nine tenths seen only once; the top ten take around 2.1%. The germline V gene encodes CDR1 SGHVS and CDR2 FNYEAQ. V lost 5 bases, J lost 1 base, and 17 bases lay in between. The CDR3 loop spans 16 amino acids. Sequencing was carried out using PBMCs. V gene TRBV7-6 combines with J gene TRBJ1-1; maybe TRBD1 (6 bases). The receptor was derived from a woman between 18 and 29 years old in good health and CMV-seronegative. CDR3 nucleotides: TGTGCCAGCAGCCCTAGGGGGACACTTACGAACACTGAAGCTTTCTTT. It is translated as CASSPRGTLTNTEAFF.